This T cell receptor (beta chain) emerged from a study of T cell repertoires in cytomegalovirus infection. Study at large: CMV infection together with matching HLA type was indicated by public TCR beta signatures.

Via MiXCR, TCRdb re-called the reads, giving one row per CDR3 protein. The repertoire holds around 450,000 distinct CDR3 sequences, with approximately 32% as singletons. About this clonotype: Its antigen is as yet unknown.

The CDR3 contains 14 residues. Germline V gene data show CDR1 as SEHNR and CDR2 as FQNEAQ (reference sequence). Deletions cut 5 bases from V and 7 bases from J, with 14 bases between. Study outcomes and limitations: HLA-C-restricted CMV-specific TCR beta clonotypes were dominant in the ex vivo response.

This receptor was identified in a human donor in good health (CMV status not recorded). Some clones in this sample may be carry-over from other donors' samples. The chain combines TRBV7-9 with TRBJ1-4, with a possible D match to TRBD1 (5 bases). Sequenced sample: PBMCs. This CDR3 is CASSAGLGREKLFF. For the CDR3, the DNA is TGTGCCAGCAGCGCCGGGCTGGGGCGTGAAAAACTGTTTTTT.